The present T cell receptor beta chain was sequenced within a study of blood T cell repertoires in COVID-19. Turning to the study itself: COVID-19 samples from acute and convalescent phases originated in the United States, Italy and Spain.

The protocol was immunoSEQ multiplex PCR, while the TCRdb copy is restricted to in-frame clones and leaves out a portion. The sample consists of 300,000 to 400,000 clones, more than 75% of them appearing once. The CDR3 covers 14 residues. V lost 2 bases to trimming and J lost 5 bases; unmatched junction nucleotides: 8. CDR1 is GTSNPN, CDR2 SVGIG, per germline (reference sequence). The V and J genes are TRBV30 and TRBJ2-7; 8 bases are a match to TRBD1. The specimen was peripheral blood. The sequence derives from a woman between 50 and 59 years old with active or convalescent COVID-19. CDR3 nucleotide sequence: TGTGCCTGGAGTACCGGACAGGGTTACGACGAGCAGTACTTC. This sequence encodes CAWSTGQGYDEQYF.